These 5 T cell receptor beta chains were sequenced from one sample in a study of response to subunit inactivated influenza vaccine. MiXCR, applied by TCRdb to the RT-PCR reads, yields one record per CDR3 protein. Among around 650,000 distinct CDR3 sequences, less than 20% were seen once, and the ten largest hold under 14%. This specimen consisted of PBMCs from blood, obtained roughly 12 days after vaccination. All receptors come from a man aged 45-65 years who received an inactivated influenza vaccine.

This clonotype was counted only a few times. V gene TRBV20-1 combines with J gene TRBJ2-3; no clear D gene. Germline assignment: CDR1 DFQATT and CDR2 SNEGSKA (reference sequence). The length of the CDR3 is 14 residues. Trimming shortened V by 3 bases and J by 4 bases, and 14 bases separated the two germline ends. The CDR3 coding sequence is TGCAGTGCTAGGAACCGATATGGGCCAGATACGCAGTATTTT. It encodes CSARNRYGPDTQYF.

This clonotype was observed a handful of times. The chain couples TRBV6-2 or TRBV6-3 to TRBJ2-1; D gene unclear. The V end lost 4 bases, the J end lost 5 bases, and 6 bases lay between the germline ends. Per germline, CDR1 MNHEY and CDR2 SVGEGT. The CDR3 sequence is 12 residues long. The CDR3 loop is CASSLYNNEQFF. DNA for the CDR3: TGTGCCAGCAGTTTGTACAACAATGAGCAGTTCTTC.

The sample holds many counts of this clonotype. The genes are TRBV5-1 and TRBJ1-2; no clear D gene. CDR3 size: 17 residues. Between the trimmed V and J ends, which lost 0 bases and 4 bases, there was a span of 19 bases. CDR1 is SGHRS and CDR2 is YFSETQ in the germline V gene. In nucleotides, the CDR3 is TGCGCCAGCAGCTTGGGGACTTCGTCCACCCATCTCTATGGCTACACCTTC. This sequence encodes CASSLGTSSTHLYGYTF.

V and J are TRBV20-1 and TRBJ2-5, with TRBD2 matching 10 bases. The CDR3 contains 15 residues. The germline gives CDR1 DFQATT, CDR2 SNEGSKA (reference sequence). Trimming at V came to 6 bases and at J to 2 bases, leaving 9 bases not matched to a gene. The DNA for the CDR3 is TGCAGTGCCGCGGAACTAGCGGGAAGTCAAGAGACCCAGTACTTC. This gives the protein CSAAELAGSQETQYF.

Only a few counts were recorded for this clonotype. This sequence joins TRBV15 and TRBJ2-2; D is uncertain. Germline V CDR1 and CDR2: LNHNV, YYDKDF (reference sequence). The V end was cut by 4 bases, the J end by 0 bases, with 9 bases between. The CDR3 runs 15 residues. The CDR3: CATSTVFTNTGELFF. In DNA form, the CDR3 reads TGTGCCACCAGCACTGTTTTCACGAACACCGGGGAGCTGTTTTTT.